This entry lists 11 T cell receptor beta chains sequenced from one sample in a study of vaccination and CD4 T cells after COVID-19. Treatment here: roughly 10-day PBMC culture with coronavirus spike peptide pools or control peptides (ViraFEST assay). The Oncomine TCR Beta short-read assay sequenced DNA from cultured CD4+ T cells. TCRdb used MiXCR to reprocess the PCR reads, holding one entry per CDR3 protein. This repertoire shows about 17,000 distinct CDR3 sequences, about 42% found once; its top ten account for roughly 20%. Their antigens remain unidentified. Sequences were derived from CD4+ T cells from blood, cultured in vitro, sampled before SARS-CoV-2 vaccination. Receptors were obtained from a human donor who received a COVID-19 vaccine.

This chain joins TRBV7-8 and TRBJ1-1, with TRBD1 as a possible D gene (6 bases). The CDR3 totals 13 residues. CDR1 is SGHVS, CDR2 FQNEAQ, per germline. Trimming removed 2 bases from V and 6 bases from J, with 10 bases in between. In DNA form, the CDR3 reads TGTGCCAGCAGCTTAAGCAGGGGCGCTGAAGCTTTCTTT. Protein product: CASSLSRGAEAFF.

This clonotype was seen more than once but under ten times. In nucleotides, the CDR3 is TGTGCCAGCGCCTCGCCACAGGGTGCGAGAGGGACTGAAGCTTTCTTT. This gives the protein CASASPQGARGTEAFF. This chain links TRBV19 with TRBJ1-1, with D perhaps matching TRBD1 (6 bases). The CDR3 runs 16 residues. V shed 9 bases and J shed 5 bases, with 25 bases lying between them. Germline values: CDR1 LNHDA, CDR2 SQIVND (reference sequence).

The CDR3 DNA follows: TGTGCCAGCAGCGGGACTAGCGGATTCACAGATACGCAGTATTTT. This codes for CASSGTSGFTDTQYF. This rearrangement joins TRBV2 to TRBJ2-3, with 11 nucleotides matching TRBD2. The CDR3 is 15 residues long. The V segment lost 6 bases and the J segment 2 bases; nucleotides outside the gene matches: 4. The germline V gene has CDR1 SNHLY and CDR2 FYNNEI.

The chain couples TRBV20-1 to TRBJ2-5, with 9 bases matching TRBD2. Germline CDR1 reads DFQATT; CDR2 reads SNEGSKA (reference sequence). The CDR3 totals 17 residues. Trimming removed 0 bases from V and 2 bases from J; junction bases left unmatched: 10. The chain's CDR3 is CSARDLGGGEVQETQYF. The DNA of the CDR3 is TGCAGTGCTAGAGATCTTGGCGGGGGGGAAGTTCAAGAGACCCAGTACTTC.

J is TRBJ1-1 and V is TRBV5-1; D remains ambiguous. The CDR3 is 14 amino acids. V shed 1 base and J shed 2 bases, with 9 bases lying between them. Germline values: CDR1 SGHRS, CDR2 YFSETQ. As DNA, the CDR3 is TGCGCCAGCAGCTTGTCCGGAGACAACACTGAAGCTTTCTTT. Protein: CASSLSGDNTEAFF.

The chain links TRBV20-1 to TRBJ2-3; D is unclear. Germline V gene data show CDR1 as DFQATT and CDR2 as SNEGSKA (reference sequence). The CDR3 is made up of 11 amino acids. Trimming stripped 5 bases from V and 5 bases from J, with 8 bases between. The CDR3 DNA reads as TGCAGTGCTGACAAGGAAGATACGCAGTATTTT. It codes for CSADKEDTQYF.

The genes are TRBV30 and TRBJ2-1; D remains unclear. Trimming pared 5 bases from V and 2 bases from J, leaving 10 bases between. The CDR3 is 13 residues long. The germline V gene encodes CDR1 GTSNPN and CDR2 SVGIG (reference sequence). The CDR3 spells CAWGRRAYNEQFF. The CDR3 coding sequence is TGTGCCTGGGGACGGCGAGCCTACAATGAGCAGTTCTTC.

This clonotype was seen only once. The chain joins TRBV30 to TRBJ2-3, with a weak D call TRBD1 (5 bases). CDR3 length: 13 residues. The V gene's germline CDR1 is GTSNPN and CDR2 SVGIG (reference sequence). V lost 5 bases and J lost 0, with 9 bases in between. The CDR3 reads CAWDRLSTDTQYF. CDR3 coding DNA: TGTGCCTGGGACAGACTTAGCACAGATACGCAGTATTTT.

The rearrangement joins TRBV18 to TRBJ1-1; 8 bases are shared with TRBD1. V lost 5 bases and J lost 7; bases outside the gene matches: 12. CDR1 is KGHSH and CDR2 is LQKENI in the germline V gene. The CDR3 sequence is 15 residues long. CDR3 sequence reads: CASSAEMDREREAFF. DNA of the CDR3: TGTGCCAGCTCAGCGGAGATGGACAGGGAACGTGAAGCTTTCTTT.

V is TRBV28 and J is TRBJ2-5; 8 nucleotides line up with TRBD2. Germline V gene sequence: CDR1 MDHEN, CDR2 SYDVKM. CDR3 size: 14 residues. After removal of 2 bases from V and 5 bases from J, the junction contained 4 bases not matched to a gene. In DNA, the CDR3 is TGTGCCAGCAGTTTACAGCGGGGGCGGGAGACCCAGTACTTC. It specifies CASSLQRGRETQYF. Using reference TRBV28 and TRBJ2-5 for the parts outside the CDR3, the full variable domain is DVKVTQSSRYLVKRTGEKVFLECVQDMDHENMFWYRQDPGLGLRLIYFSYDVKMKEKGDIPEGYSVSREKKERFSLILESASTNQTSMYLCASSLQRGRETQYFGPGTRLLVL.

The chain carries TRBV7-3 and TRBJ2-5, with 7 positions matching TRBD1. This CDR3 has 15 amino acids. From germline, CDR1 is SGHTA and CDR2 FQGTGA. Trimming at V came to 0 bases and at J to 6 bases, leaving 7 bases not matched to a gene. The DNA for the CDR3 is TGTGCCAGCAGCTTAACGGTGACAGGGTATCAGACCCAGTACTTC. Its protein product is CASSLTVTGYQTQYF. Combining the CDR3 with reference TRBV7-3 and TRBJ2-5 gives the whole variable domain GAGVSQTPSNKVTEKGKYVELRCDPISGHTALYWYRQSLGQGPEFLIYFQGTGAADDSGLPNDRFFAVRPEGSVSTLKIQRTERGDSAVYLCASSLTVTGYQTQYFGPGTRLLVL.